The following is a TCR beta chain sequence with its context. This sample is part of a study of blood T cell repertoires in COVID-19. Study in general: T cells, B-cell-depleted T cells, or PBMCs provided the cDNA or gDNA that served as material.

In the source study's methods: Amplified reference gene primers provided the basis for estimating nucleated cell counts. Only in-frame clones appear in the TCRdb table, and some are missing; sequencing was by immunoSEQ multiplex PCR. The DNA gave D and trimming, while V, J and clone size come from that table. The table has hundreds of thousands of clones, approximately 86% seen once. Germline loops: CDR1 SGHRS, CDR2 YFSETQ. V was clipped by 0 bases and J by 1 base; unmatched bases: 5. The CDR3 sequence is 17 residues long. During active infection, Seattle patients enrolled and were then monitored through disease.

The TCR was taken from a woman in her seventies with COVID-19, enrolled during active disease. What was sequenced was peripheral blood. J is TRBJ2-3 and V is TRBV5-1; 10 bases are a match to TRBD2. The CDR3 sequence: CASSLATLAGGTDTQYF. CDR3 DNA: TGCGCCAGCAGCTTGGCGACTCTAGCGGGAGGCACAGATACGCAGTATTTT.